One T cell receptor (beta chain) is described in this entry. Its antigen is still unknown. The sample is drawn from a study of T cells after yellow fever vaccination. At the level of the study: Fractions containing few cells were prepared with SMART-Seq v4 Ultra Low Input.

Study observations and caveats: Abundant clonotypes from the bulk population could have been carried over as contaminants into FACS-sorted repertoires. Among primary-vaccination clones, most reappeared after the booster, at approximately 96% for CD4 and around 91% for CD8.

The germline CDR1 and CDR2 sequences are WSHSY and SAAADI. The CDR3 length is 15 residues. Trimming took 2 bases from V and 0 from J, leaving 8 bases between them. 5'RACE template switching produced TCR cDNA carrying a universal primer site and UMIs. TCRdb passed the 5' RACE reads through MiXCR, listing each CDR3 protein once. The sample has 400,000 to 450,000 distinct CDR3 sequences; 18% are singletons. The material was PBMCs, obtained before the yellow fever booster vaccination. This chain joins TRBV10-2 and TRBJ2-1, with D maybe TRBD2 (5 bases). This receptor was identified in a man in his late teens or twenties who received the YFV17D yellow fever vaccine. The CDR3 here is CASSETGSSYNEQFF. CDR3 DNA sequence: TGCGCCAGCAGTGAGACGGGGAGCTCCTACAATGAGCAGTTCTTC.